This T cell receptor beta chain was sequenced during a study of spatial heterogeneity in lung cancer. J was trimmed by 13 bases and V by 6 bases; bases with no gene match: 11. The V gene's germline CDR1 is LGHDT and CDR2 YNNKEL (reference sequence). There are 13 residues in the CDR3. By frequency in the sample, this clonotype is medium-sized. What it recognizes is unknown. Broader study findings: It was found that expanded intratumoral alpha and beta TCR counts tracked tumor mutation counts. Estimates put coverage of tumor T cells roughly 7% for alpha and approximately 14% for beta chains.

Time point indicated: sample taken at primary tumor resection. Samples were obtained from some 70 donors, all untreated early-stage non-small cell lung cancer patients. Whole RNA obtained from tumor, nontumor lung or frozen PBMC underwent sequencing without sorting. Each TCR cDNA molecule bore a unique molecular identifier. One entry per CDR3 protein, called by TCRdb with MiXCR from the 5' RACE reads. The sample records about 10,000 distinct CDR3 sequences, approximately 12% being singletons. The sample was lung tumor tissue, taken at surgery. The genes are TRBV3-1 and TRBJ2-4; TRBD2 aligns across 8 bases. The receptor was derived from a male donor with early-stage non-small cell lung cancer. The CDR3 DNA follows: TGTGCCAGCAGACCAAGCGGTAGCGGGGCGCAGTACTTC. Its translation is CASRPSGSGAQYF. The whole variable domain, filled in from reference TRBV3-1 and TRBJ2-4, reads DTAVSQTPKYLVTQMGNDKSIKCEQNLGHDTMYWYKQDSKKFLKIMFSYNNKELIINETVPNRFSPKSPDKAHLNLHINSLELGDSAVYFCASRPSGSGAQYFGAGTRLSVL.